What follows describes a single TCR beta chain. Trimming took 3 bases from V and 0 from J, leaving 12 bases between them. This CDR3 contains 16 residues. The germline gives CDR1 MGHRA, CDR2 YSYEKL. These data belong to a study of T cells in Graves' hyperthyroidism and ophthalmopathy. Study-wide background: The blood sample was taken at first diagnosis, before treatment began.

The blood sample dates from first hyperthyroidism diagnosis, preceding any ophthalmopathy symptoms. The PBMCs were sourced from fresh peripheral blood (10 ml). RNA transcripts yielded amplified TCR beta CDR3 regions. The TCR CDR3 first-round RT-PCR relied on the HTBI primer set. TCRdb fed the multiplex PCR reads into MiXCR, producing one record per CDR3 protein. The sample shows around 380,000 distinct CDR3 sequences, approximately 12% of them seen only once. The origin of this receptor is a man aged 25 to 45 with Graves' hyperthyroidism that later progressed to Graves' ophthalmopathy. The chain uses TRBV4-1 and TRBJ2-1, with D perhaps TRBD1 (5 bases). Specimen: blood. The CDR3 loop is CASSQLQVYSYNEQFF. The CDR3 bases are TGCGCCAGCAGCCAGCTACAGGTATACTCCTACAATGAGCAGTTCTTC.